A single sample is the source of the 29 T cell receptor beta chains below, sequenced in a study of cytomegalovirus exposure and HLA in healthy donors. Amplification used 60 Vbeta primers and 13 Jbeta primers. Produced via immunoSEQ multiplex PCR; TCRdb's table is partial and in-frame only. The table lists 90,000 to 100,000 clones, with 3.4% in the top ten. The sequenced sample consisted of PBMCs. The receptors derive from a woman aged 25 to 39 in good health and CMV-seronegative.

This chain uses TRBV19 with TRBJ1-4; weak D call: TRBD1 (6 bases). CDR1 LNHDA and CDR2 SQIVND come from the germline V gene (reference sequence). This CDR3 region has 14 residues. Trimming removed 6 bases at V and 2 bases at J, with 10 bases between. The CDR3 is CASSVRGTNEKLFF. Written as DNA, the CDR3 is TGTGCCAGTAGCGTCAGGGGCACTAATGAAAAACTGTTTTTT.

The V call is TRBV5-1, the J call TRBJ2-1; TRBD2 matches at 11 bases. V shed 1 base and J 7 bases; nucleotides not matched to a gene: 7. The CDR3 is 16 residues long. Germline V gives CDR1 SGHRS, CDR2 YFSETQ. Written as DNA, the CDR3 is TGCGCCAGCAGCTTGACGACTAGCGGGACTAGGAATGAGCAGTTCTTC. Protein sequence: CASSLTTSGTRNEQFF.

The CDR3, as DNA: TGCGCCAGCAGCCTTGGGACAGGTGGGACCGGGGAGCTGTTTTTT. Translation gives CASSLGTGGTGELFF. This chain links TRBV5-1 with TRBJ2-2; 8 nucleotides agree with TRBD1. V trimming: 4 bases; J trimming: 5 bases; junction bases outside the gene matches: 7. Germline V gives CDR1 SGHRS, CDR2 YFSETQ. The CDR3 has 15 amino acids.

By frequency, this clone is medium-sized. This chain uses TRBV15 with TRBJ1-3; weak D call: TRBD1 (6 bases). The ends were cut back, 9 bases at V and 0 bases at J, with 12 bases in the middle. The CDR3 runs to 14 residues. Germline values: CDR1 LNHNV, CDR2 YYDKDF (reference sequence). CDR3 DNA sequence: TGTGCCACGCAAAGGGGGGGCTCTGGAAACACCATATATTTT. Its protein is CATQRGGSGNTIYF.

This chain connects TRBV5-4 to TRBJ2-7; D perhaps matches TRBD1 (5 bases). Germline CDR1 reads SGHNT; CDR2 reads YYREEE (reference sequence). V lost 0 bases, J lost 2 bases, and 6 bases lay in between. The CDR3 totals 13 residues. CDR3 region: CASSLEGAYEQYF. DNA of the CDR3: TGTGCCAGCAGCTTGGAAGGGGCCTACGAGCAGTACTTC.

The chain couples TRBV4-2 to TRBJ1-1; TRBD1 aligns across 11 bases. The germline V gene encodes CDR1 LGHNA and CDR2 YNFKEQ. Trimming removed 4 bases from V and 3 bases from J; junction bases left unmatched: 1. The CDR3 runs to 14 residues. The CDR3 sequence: CASSRGQGDTEAFF. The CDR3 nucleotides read TGTGCCAGCAGCCGGGGACAGGGGGACACTGAAGCTTTCTTT.

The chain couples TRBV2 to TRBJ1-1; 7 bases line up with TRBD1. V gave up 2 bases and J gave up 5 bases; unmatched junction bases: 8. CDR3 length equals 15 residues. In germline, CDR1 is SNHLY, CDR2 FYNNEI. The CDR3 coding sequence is TGTGCCAGCAGTGAATCGACAGGGAAGGGAACTGAAGCTTTCTTT. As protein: CASSESTGKGTEAFF.

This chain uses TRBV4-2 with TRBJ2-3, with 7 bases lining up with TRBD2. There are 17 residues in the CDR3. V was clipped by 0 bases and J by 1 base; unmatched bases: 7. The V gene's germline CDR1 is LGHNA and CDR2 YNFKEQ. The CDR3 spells CASSQDPAGFGTDTQYF. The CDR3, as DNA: TGTGCCAGCAGCCAAGACCCAGCGGGGTTTGGCACAGATACGCAGTATTTT.

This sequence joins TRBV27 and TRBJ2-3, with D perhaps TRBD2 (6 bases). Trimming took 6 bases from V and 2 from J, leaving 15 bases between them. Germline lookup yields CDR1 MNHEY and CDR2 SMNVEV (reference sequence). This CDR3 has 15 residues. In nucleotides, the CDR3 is TGTGCCAGCAGCAGGATAAGCGGGTACACAGATACGCAGTATTTT. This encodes CASSRISGYTDTQYF.

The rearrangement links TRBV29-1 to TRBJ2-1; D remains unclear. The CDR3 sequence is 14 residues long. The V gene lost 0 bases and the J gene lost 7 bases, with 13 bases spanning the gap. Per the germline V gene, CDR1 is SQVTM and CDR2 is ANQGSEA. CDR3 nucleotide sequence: TGCAGCGTTGAAGATTTGGTAGAGGCGAATGAGCAGTTCTTC. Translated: CSVEDLVEANEQFF.

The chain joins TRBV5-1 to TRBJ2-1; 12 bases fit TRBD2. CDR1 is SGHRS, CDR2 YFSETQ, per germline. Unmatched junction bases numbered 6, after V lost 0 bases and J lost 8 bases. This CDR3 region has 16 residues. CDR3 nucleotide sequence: TGCGCCAGCAGCTTGGGACTAGCGGGAGCAGGCGATGAGCAGTTCTTC. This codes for CASSLGLAGAGDEQFF.

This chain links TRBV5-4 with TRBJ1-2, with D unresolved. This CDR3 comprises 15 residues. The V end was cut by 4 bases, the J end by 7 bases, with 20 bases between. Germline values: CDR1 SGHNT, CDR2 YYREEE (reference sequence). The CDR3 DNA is TGTGCCAGCAGCCCCGGACCGACCGGGGTGAGTGGCTACACCTTC. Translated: CASSPGPTGVSGYTF.

The CDR3 DNA is TGTGCCAGCAGTAGTCTAGCGGGGGTGTTCTTC. The encoded protein is CASSSLAGVFF. V usage is TRBV2 and J usage is TRBJ2-1, with TRBD2 matching over 10 bases. CDR1 is SNHLY, CDR2 FYNNEI, per germline. The CDR3 has 11 amino acids. V lost 5 bases to trimming and J lost 15 bases; unmatched junction nucleotides: 4.

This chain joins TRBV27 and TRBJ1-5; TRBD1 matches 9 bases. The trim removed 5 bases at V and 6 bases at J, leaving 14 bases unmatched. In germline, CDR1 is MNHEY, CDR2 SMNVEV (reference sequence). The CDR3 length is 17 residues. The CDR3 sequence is CASSERKGQGGFQPQHF. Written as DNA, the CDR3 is TGTGCCAGCAGTGAACGAAAGGGACAGGGAGGTTTTCAGCCCCAGCATTTT.

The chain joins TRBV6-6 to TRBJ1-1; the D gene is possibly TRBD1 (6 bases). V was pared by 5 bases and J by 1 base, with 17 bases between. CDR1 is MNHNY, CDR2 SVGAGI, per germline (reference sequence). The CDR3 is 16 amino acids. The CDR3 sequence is CASSTSGARANTEAFF. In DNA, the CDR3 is TGTGCCAGCAGTACCTCAGGGGCTCGGGCGAACACTGAAGCTTTCTTT.

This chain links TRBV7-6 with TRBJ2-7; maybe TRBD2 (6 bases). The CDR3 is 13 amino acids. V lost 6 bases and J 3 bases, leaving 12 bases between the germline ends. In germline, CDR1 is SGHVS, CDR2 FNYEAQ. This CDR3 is CASSLGTGYEQYF. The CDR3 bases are TGTGCCAGCAGTCTGGGGACTGGCTACGAGCAGTACTTC.

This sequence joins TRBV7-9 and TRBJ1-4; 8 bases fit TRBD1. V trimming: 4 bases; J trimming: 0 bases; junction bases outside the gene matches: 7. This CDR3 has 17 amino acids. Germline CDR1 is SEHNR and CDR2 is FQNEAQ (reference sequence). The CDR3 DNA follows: TGTGCCAGCAGCTCCGCCGGGACAGGAGCAACTAATGAAAAACTGTTTTTT. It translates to CASSSAGTGATNEKLFF.

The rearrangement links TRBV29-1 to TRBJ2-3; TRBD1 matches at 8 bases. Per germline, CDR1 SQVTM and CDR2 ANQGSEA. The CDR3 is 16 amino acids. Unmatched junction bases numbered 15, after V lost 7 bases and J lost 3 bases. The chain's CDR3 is CSAPGPSTGVTDTQYF. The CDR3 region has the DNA TGCAGCGCCCCGGGTCCCTCGACAGGGGTTACAGATACGCAGTATTTT.

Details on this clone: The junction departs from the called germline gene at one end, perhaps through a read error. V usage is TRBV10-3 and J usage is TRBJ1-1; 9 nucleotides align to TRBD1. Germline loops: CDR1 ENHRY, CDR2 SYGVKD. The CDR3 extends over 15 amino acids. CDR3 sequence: CAISESGTGSTETFF. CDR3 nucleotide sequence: TGTGCCATCAGTGAATCCGGGACAGGGTCTACTGAAACTTTCTTT.

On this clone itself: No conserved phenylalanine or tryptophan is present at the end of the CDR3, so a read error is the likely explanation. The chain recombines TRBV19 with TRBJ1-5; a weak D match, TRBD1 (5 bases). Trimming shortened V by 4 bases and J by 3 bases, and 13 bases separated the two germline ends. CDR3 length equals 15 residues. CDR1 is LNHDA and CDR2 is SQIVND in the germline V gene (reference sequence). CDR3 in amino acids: CASSRLEGLNQPQHL. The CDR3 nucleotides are TGTGCCAGTAGTAGATTGGAGGGGCTCAATCAGCCCCAGCATCTT.

The CDR3 sequence is CASRDRVSDQPQHF. The CDR3 nucleotides are TGTGCCAGCAGGGACAGGGTAAGCGATCAGCCCCAGCATTTT. The V gene is TRBV28, the J gene TRBJ1-5, with 8 bases matching TRBD1. V was pared by 6 bases and J by 5 bases, with 6 bases of the junction left unmatched. The CDR3 spans 14 residues. The germline V gene encodes CDR1 MDHEN and CDR2 SYDVKM.

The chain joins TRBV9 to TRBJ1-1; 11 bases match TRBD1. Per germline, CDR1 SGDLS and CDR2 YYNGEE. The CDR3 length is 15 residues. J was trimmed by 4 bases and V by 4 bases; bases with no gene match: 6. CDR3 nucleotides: TGTGCCAGCAGCCCCTGGGACAGGGGGGTCACTGAAGCTTTCTTT. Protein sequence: CASSPWDRGVTEAFF.

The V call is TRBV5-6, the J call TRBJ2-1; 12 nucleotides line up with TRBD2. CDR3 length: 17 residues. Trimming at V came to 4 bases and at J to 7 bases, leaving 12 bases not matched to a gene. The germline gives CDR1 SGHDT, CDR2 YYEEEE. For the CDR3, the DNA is TGTGCCAGCAGCCCCTACCTGACTAGCGGGAGTGGGAATGAGCAGTTCTTC. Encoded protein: CASSPYLTSGSGNEQFF.

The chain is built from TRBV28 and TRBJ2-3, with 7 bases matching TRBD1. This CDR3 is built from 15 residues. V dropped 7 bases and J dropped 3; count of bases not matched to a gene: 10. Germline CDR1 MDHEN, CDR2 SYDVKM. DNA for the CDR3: TGTGCCAGCATAGGGTTTGGACAGGTTACAGATACGCAGTATTTT. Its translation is CASIGFGQVTDTQYF. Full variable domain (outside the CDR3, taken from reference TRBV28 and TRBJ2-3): DVKVTQSSRYLVKRTGEKVFLECVQDMDHENMFWYRQDPGLGLRLIYFSYDVKMKEKGDIPEGYSVSREKKERFSLILESASTNQTSMYLCASIGFGQVTDTQYFGPGTRLTVL.

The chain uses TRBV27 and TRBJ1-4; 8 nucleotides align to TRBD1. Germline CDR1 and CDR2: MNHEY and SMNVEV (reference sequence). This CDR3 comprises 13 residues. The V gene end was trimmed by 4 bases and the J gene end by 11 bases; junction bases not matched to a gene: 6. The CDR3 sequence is CASSYGQGGKLFF. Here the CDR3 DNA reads TGTGCCAGCAGTTATGGACAGGGCGGGAAACTGTTTTTT.

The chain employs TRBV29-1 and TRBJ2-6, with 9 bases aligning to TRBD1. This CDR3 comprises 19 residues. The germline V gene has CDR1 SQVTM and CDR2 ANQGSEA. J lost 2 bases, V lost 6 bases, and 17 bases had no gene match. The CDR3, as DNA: TGCAGCGTGCAGGCAGGGACAGGGTCTACTTTACCTGGGGCCAACGTCCTGACTTTC. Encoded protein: CSVQAGTGSTLPGANVLTF.

This chain's CDR3 is CASSRTPNYGYTF. In DNA, the CDR3 is TGTGCCAGCAGTCGGACTCCTAACTATGGCTACACCTTC. The genes are TRBV5-6 and TRBJ1-2, with D unresolved. Deletions cut 5 bases from V and 0 bases from J, with 8 bases between. CDR3 length: 13 residues. Per germline, CDR1 SGHDT and CDR2 YYEEEE.

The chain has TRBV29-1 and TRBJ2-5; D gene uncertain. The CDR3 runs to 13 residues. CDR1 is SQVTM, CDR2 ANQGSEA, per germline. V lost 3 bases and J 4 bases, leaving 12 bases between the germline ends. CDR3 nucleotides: TGCAGCGTTGATTTTCTGGCAGGAGAGACCCAGTACTTC. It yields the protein CSVDFLAGETQYF.

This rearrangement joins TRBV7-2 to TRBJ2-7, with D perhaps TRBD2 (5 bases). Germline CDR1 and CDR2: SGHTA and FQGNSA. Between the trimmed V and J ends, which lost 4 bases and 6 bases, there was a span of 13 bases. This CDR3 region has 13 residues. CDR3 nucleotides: TGTGCCAGCAGCTCAGTCCGGGGAGCCGAGCAGTACTTC. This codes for CASSSVRGAEQYF.